This entry is about one T cell receptor (beta chain). The sample is drawn from a study of blood T cell repertoires in COVID-19. Some clones are missing from TCRdb's copy, which holds only in-frame ones; the method was immunoSEQ multiplex PCR. The data show fewer than 250,000 clones, with about four fifths seen just once and approximately 3.8% held by the top ten. The ends were cut back, 5 bases at V and 1 base at J, with 15 bases in the middle. The V gene's germline CDR1 is MDHEN and CDR2 SYDVKM. CDR3 length equals 15 residues. Material: PBMCs or T cells enriched from blood (not recorded which). This receptor was obtained from a woman in her thirties or forties who had been exposed to COVID-19. The chain recombines TRBV28 with TRBJ2-7; tentatively, D is TRBD2 (7 bases). Written as DNA, the CDR3 is TGTGCCAGCAGTCTTGGGGGGGGGACATCCTACGAGCAGTACTTC. It translates to CASSLGGGTSYEQYF.